This T cell receptor beta chain comes out of a study of shared clonotypes between healthy human individuals. Study-wide results and limits: Naive CD4 clonotype sharing across several donors was 5% to 6%.

Germline-derived CDR1 and CDR2 are SGHVS and FQNEAQ. V lost 6 bases, J lost 3 bases, and 21 bases lay in between. The CDR3 is 16 residues long. The naive CD8 subset, CD45RO-negative cells positively selected for CCR7, excluded terminally differentiated effector memory CD45RA+ cells. Adult Caucasians living in Nashville, Tennessee made up all of the donors. Details on this clone: Its antigen remains unknown.

TCRdb's table, derived via immunoSEQ multiplex PCR, lists solely in-frame clones and lacks some. Found here are a few million clones, 93% of them singletons; the top ten hold about 1.7%. The V gene is TRBV7-8, the J gene TRBJ2-7, with D perhaps assigned TRBD1 or TRBD2 (5 bases each). The sample comprised naive CD8+ T cells from PBMCs. The TCR was taken from a man between 18 and 35 years old in good health. Some clones in this sample may be carry-over from other donors' samples. The chain's CDR3 is CASSPERFRGNYEQYF. Here the CDR3 DNA reads TGTGCCAGCAGTCCGGAGCGGTTTAGGGGTAACTACGAGCAGTACTTC.